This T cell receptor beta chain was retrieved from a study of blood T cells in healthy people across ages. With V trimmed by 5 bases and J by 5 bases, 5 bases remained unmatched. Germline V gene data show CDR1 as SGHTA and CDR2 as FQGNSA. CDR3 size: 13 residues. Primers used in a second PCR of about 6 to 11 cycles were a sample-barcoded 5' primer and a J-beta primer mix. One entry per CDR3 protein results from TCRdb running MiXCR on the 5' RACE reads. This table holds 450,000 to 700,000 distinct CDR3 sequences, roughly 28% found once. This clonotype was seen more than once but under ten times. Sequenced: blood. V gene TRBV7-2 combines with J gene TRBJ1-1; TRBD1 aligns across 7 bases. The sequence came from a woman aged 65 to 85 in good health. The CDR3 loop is CASSVRGKTEAFF. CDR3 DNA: TGTGCCAGCAGCGTCAGGGGGAAGACTGAAGCTTTCTTT.